The source of this T cell receptor beta chain is a study of T cell repertoires in cytomegalovirus infection. Study-wide background: Newly reported HLA-C-restricted and thoroughly characterized HLA-B-restricted CMV epitopes were employed. From public TCR beta signatures came an indication of both CMV infection and matching HLA type.

The CDR3 is 12 residues long. CDR1 is MDHEN and CDR2 is SYDVKM in the germline V gene. MiXCR was run by TCRdb on the reads, yielding one entry per CDR3 protein. This sample has about 500,000 distinct CDR3 sequences, with 30% to 35% found just once. To note about this clonotype: The antigen remains undetermined. A read error may account for a junction end that differs from germline.

The starting material was cultured PBMCs, obtained from culture after CMV antigen stimulation. This sequence joins TRBV28 and TRBJ2-7; D perhaps matches TRBD2 (6 bases). This clonotype was sampled from a human donor in good health (CMV status not recorded). Some clones in this sample may be carry-over from other donors' samples. The CDR3 is CASSARTQLATF. In nucleotides, the CDR3 is TGTGCCAGCAGTGCAAGGACCCAACTAGCCACTTTC.